This TCR beta chain was captured in a study of cytomegalovirus exposure and HLA in healthy donors. Primers for the PCR totalled 60 Vbeta and 13 Jbeta. Sequenced by immunoSEQ multiplex PCR; TCRdb stores in-frame clones only, minus some. The sample holds approximately 110,000 clones, about three quarters seen once. Germline V CDR1 and CDR2: SGHVS, FQNEAQ. CDR3 length: 14 amino acids. Trimming removed 1 base from V and 8 bases from J, with 14 bases in between. This clonotype was obtained from a middle-aged woman in good health and CMV-seropositive. The sequenced sample consisted of PBMCs. This chain joins TRBV7-8 and TRBJ1-2, with D possibly TRBD1 on 5 matching bases. DNA for the CDR3: TGTGCCAGCAGCTTAGTTGGTCCGGGGGGAGGCTACACCTTC. Protein: CASSLVGPGGGYTF.